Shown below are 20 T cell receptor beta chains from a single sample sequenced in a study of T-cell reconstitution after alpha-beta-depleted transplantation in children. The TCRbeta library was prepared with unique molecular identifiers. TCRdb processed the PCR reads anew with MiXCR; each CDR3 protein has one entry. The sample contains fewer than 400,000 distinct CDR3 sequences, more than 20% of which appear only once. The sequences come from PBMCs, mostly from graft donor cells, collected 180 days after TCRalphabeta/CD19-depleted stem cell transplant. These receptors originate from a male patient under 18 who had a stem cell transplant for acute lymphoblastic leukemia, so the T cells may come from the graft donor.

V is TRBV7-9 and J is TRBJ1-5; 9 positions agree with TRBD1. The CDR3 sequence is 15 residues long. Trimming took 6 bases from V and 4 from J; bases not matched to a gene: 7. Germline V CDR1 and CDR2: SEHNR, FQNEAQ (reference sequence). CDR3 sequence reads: CASSWGDRENQPQHF. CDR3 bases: TGTGCCAGCAGTTGGGGGGACAGGGAAAATCAGCCCCAGCATTTT.

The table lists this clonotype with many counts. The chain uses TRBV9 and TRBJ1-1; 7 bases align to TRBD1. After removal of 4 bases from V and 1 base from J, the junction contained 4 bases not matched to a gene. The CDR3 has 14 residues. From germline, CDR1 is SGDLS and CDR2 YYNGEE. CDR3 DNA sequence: TGTGCCAGCAGCACCCGGGACAGGAACACTGAAGCTTTCTTT. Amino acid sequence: CASSTRDRNTEAFF.

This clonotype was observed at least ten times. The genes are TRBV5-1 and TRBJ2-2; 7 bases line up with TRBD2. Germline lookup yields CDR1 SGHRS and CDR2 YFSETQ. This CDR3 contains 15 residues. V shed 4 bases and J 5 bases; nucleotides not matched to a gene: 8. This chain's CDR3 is CASSPRLAGTGELFF. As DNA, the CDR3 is TGCGCCAGCAGCCCACGACTAGCTGGAACCGGGGAGCTGTTTTTT.

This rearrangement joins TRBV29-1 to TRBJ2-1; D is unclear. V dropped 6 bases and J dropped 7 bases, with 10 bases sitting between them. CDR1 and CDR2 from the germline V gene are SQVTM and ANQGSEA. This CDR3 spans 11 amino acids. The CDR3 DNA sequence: TGCAGCGTCGGACCCTGGAATGAGCAGTTCTTC. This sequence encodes CSVGPWNEQFF.

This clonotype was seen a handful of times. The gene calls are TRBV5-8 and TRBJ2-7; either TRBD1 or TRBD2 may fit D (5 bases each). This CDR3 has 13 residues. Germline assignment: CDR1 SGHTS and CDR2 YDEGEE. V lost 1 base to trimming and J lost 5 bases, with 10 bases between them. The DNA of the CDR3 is TGTGCCAGCAGCTTGCTGGGGGTCAACGAGCAGTACTTC. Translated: CASSLLGVNEQYF.

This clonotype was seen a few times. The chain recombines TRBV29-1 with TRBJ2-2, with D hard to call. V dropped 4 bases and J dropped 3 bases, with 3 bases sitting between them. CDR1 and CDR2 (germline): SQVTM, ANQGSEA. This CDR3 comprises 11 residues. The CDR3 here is CSVGYTGELFF. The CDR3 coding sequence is TGCAGCGTTGGCTACACCGGGGAGCTGTTTTTT.

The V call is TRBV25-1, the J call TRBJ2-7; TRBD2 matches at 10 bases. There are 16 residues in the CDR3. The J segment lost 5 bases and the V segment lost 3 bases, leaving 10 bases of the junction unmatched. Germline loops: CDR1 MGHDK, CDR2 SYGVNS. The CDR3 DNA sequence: TGTGCCAGCAGTGATCCCCGTAGCGGGAGGATCCACGAGCAGTACTTC. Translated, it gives CASSDPRSGRIHEQYF.

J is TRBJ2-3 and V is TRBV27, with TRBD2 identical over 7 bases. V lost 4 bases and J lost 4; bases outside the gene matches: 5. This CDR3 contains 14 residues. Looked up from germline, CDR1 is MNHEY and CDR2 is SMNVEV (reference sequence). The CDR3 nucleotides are TGTGCCAGCAGTTGGGGCGGGGGACCAGATACGCAGTATTTT. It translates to CASSWGGGPDTQYF.

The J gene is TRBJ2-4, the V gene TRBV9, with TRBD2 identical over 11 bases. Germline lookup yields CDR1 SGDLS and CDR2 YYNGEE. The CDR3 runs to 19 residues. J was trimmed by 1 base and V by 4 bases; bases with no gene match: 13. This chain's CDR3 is CASSTSSGRTPGAKNIQYF. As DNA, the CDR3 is TGTGCCAGCAGCACTTCTAGCGGGAGGACTCCGGGGGCCAAAAACATTCAGTACTTC. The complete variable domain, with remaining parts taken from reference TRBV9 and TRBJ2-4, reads DSGVTQTPKHLITATGQRVTLRCSPRSGDLSVYWYQQSLDQGLQFLIQYYNGEERAKGNILERFSAQQFPDLHSELNLSSLELGDSALYFCASSTSSGRTPGAKNIQYFGAGTRLSVL.

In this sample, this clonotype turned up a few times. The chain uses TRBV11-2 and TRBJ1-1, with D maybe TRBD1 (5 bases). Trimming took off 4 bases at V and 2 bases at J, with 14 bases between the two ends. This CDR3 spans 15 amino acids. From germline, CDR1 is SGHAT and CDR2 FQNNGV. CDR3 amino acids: CASSSFQGRNTEAFF. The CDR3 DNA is TGTGCCAGCAGCTCCTTCCAGGGAAGAAACACTGAAGCTTTCTTT.

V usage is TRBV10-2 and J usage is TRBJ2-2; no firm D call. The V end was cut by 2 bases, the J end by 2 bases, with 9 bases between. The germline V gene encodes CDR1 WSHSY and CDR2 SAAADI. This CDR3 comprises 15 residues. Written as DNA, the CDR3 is TGCGCCAGCAGTGAGGCCTCCTTCAACACCGGGGAGCTGTTTTTT. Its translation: CASSEASFNTGELFF.

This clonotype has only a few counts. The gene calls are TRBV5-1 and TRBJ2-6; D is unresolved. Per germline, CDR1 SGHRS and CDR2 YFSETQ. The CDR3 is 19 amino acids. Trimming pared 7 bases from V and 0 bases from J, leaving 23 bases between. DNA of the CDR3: TGCGCCAGCCACTCGGCAAACGGCTTTCTCCTCTCTGGGGCCAACGTCCTGACTTTC. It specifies CASHSANGFLLSGANVLTF.

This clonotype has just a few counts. The CDR3 region is CAIMGSRDRAGNEQFF. The DNA of the CDR3 is TGTGCCATCATGGGCAGCCGGGACAGGGCAGGCAATGAGCAGTTCTTC. The chain uses TRBV10-3 and TRBJ2-1, with TRBD1 matching 9 bases. Germline V gives CDR1 ENHRY, CDR2 SYGVKD. V gave up 7 bases and J gave up 6 bases; unmatched junction bases: 13. The CDR3 covers 16 residues.

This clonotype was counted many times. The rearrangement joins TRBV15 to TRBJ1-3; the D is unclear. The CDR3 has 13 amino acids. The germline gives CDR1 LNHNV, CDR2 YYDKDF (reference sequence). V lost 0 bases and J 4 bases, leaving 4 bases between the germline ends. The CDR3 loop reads CATSRDRGNTIYF. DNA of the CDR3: TGTGCCACCAGCAGAGACAGGGGAAACACCATATATTTT.

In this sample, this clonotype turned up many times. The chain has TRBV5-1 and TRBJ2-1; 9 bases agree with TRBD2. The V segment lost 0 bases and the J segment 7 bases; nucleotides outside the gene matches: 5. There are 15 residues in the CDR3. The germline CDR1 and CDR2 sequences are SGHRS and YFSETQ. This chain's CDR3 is CASSLVAGVGNEQFF. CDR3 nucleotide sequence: TGCGCCAGCAGCTTGGTAGCGGGAGTAGGGAATGAGCAGTTCTTC. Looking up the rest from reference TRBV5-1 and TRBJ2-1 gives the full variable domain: KAGVTQTPRYLIKTRGQQVTLSCSPISGHRSVSWYQQTPGQGLQFLFEYFSETQRNKGNFPGRFSGRQFSNSRSEMNVSTLELGDSALYLCASSLVAGVGNEQFFGPGTRLTVL.

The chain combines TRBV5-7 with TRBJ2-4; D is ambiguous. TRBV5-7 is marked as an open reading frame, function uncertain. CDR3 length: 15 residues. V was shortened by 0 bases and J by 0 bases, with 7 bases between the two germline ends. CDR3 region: CASSLGLLAKNIQYF. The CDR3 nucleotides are TGTGCCAGCAGCTTGGGACTCCTAGCCAAAAACATTCAGTACTTC.

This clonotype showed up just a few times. For the CDR3, the DNA is TGTGCCAGCACCAAGGGTGGTGAGACCCAGTACTTC. The encoded protein is CASTKGGETQYF. The chain combines TRBV12-3 or TRBV12-4 with TRBJ2-5; D remains unclear. Trimming shortened V by 7 bases and J by 5 bases, and 11 bases separated the two germline ends. The CDR3 contains 12 residues.

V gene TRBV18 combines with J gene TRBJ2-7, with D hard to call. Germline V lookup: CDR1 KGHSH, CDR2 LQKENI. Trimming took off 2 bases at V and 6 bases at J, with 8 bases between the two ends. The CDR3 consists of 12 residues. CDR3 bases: TGTGCCAGCTCACCATCCCCGGGCGAGCAGTACTTC. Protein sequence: CASSPSPGEQYF.

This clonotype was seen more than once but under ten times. CDR3 loop: CASSFLTQRERGAGDEQFF. The CDR3 bases are TGTGCCAGCAGCTTCCTCACCCAGCGGGAGAGGGGGGCGGGGGATGAGCAGTTCTTC. The V call is TRBV7-7, the J call TRBJ2-1, with 8 bases that match TRBD2. Trimming took 3 bases from V and 8 from J; bases not matched to a gene: 21. From germline, CDR1 is SSHAT and CDR2 FNYEAQ (reference sequence). This CDR3 is 19 amino acids long.

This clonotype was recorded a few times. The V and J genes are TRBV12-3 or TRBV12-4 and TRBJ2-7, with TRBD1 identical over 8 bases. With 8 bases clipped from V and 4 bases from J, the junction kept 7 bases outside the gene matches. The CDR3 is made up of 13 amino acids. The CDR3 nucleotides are TGTGCCAGCGGGACAGGCGACTGGTACGAGCAGTACTTC. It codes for CASGTGDWYEQYF.